This record covers a single TCR beta chain. This sample was included in a study of T-cell reconstitution after alpha-beta-depleted transplantation in children. V lost 6 bases to trimming and J lost 2 bases; unmatched junction nucleotides: 9. The CDR3 totals 15 residues. Germline-derived CDR1 and CDR2 are DFQATT and SNEGSKA (reference sequence). Unique molecular identifiers were incorporated into the prepared TCRbeta library. TCRdb re-analysed the PCR reads in MiXCR, keeping a single row per CDR3 protein. The profile shows about 540,000 distinct CDR3 sequences, about a sixth of them singletons. This TCR derives from a human donor who donated a stem cell graft to a child with acute lymphoblastic leukemia. The chain links TRBV20-1 to TRBJ2-1, with TRBD2 matching 8 bases. The sequencing used PBMCs from the stem cell graft donor, collected from the stem cell graft. CDR3 residues: CSARSGSNAYNEQFF. The CDR3, as DNA: TGCAGTGCCCGAAGCGGGAGCAACGCCTACAATGAGCAGTTCTTC.